The 5 T cell receptor beta chains below were found in one sample sequenced in a study of radiation and T cells in renal cell carcinoma. Described time point: blood 2 weeks post-SBRT. Treatment defined: 15 Gy SBRT to primary tumor, nephrectomy 4 weeks later. Here immunoSEQ multiplex PCR was the method, and the copy in TCRdb shows in-frame clones only, minus some. The data contain tens of thousands of clones, roughly 72% of them singletons. This sample comprised blood, obtained from a patient whose treatment included radiotherapy and nephrectomy. All receptors derive from a man aged 55 to 70 with renal cell carcinoma.

This clone was counted a few times. CDR3 DNA: TGTGCCACCAGCAGAGATGGGAACACTGAAGCTTTCTTT. Residues: CATSRDGNTEAFF. The rearrangement uses TRBV15 and TRBJ1-1; no firm D call. The CDR3 runs 13 residues. Trimming left V 0 bases short and J 1 base short, with 3 bases between. Per germline, CDR1 LNHNV and CDR2 YYDKDF (reference sequence).

This chain joins TRBV4-2 and TRBJ2-4; D possibly matches TRBD1 or TRBD2 (5 bases each). The CDR3 is made up of 15 amino acids. Germline V gene data show CDR1 as LGHNA and CDR2 as YNFKEQ. The ends were cut back, 4 bases at V and 2 bases at J, with 12 bases in the middle. The CDR3 DNA reads as TGTGCCAGCAGCCCTGAATGGGGGTCCAAAAACATTCAGTACTTC. Protein: CASSPEWGSKNIQYF.

V is TRBV6-1 and J is TRBJ2-5; D possibly corresponds to TRBD2 (5 bases). The length of the CDR3 is 15 residues. The germline CDR1 and CDR2 sequences are MNHNS and SASEGT. The ends were cut back, 6 bases at V and 4 bases at J, with 18 bases in the middle. The CDR3 region has the DNA TGTGCCAGCAGGCTGATGTCCTCGGGGAGAGAGACCCAGTACTTC. Its protein is CASRLMSSGRETQYF.

The chain recombines TRBV7-2 with TRBJ2-7; 8 positions agree with TRBD1. The CDR3 has 14 amino acids. Trimming removed 1 base from V and 3 bases from J; junction bases left unmatched: 2. Germline CDR1 SGHTA, CDR2 FQGNSA. CDR3 residues: CASSLVGQVYEQYF. The CDR3 region has the DNA TGTGCCAGCAGCTTAGTGGGACAGGTCTACGAGCAGTACTTC.

The V call is TRBV5-1, the J call TRBJ2-3, with D perhaps matching TRBD2 (6 bases). The CDR3 covers 16 residues. Germline V gene data show CDR1 as SGHRS and CDR2 as YFSETQ. V was cut by 0 bases and J by 4 bases, with 15 bases left in between. This chain's CDR3 is CASSLDGTPGADTQYF. The CDR3 nucleotides are TGCGCCAGCAGCTTGGATGGCACTCCGGGGGCAGATACGCAGTATTTT.